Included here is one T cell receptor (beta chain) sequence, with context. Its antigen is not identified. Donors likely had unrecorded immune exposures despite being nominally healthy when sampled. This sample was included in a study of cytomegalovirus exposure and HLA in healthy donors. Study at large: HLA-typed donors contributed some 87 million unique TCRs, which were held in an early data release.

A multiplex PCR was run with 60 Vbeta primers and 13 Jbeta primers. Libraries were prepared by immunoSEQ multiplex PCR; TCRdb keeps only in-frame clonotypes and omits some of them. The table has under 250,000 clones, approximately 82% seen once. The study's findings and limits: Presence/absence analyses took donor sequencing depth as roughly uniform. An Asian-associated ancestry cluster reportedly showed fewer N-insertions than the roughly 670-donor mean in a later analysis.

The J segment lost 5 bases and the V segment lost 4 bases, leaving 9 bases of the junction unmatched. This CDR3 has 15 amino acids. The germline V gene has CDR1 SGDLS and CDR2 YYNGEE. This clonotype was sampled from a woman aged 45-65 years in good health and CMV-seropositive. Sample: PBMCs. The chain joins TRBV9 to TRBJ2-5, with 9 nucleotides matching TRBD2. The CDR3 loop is CASSTLLAGLETQYF. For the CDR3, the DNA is TGTGCCAGCAGCACACTCCTAGCGGGGTTGGAGACCCAGTACTTC.